A selection of T cell receptor beta chains follows, all from one sample in a study of shared clonotypes between healthy human individuals. TCRdb's copy holds only in-frame clones and misses some; the assay was immunoSEQ multiplex PCR. In the table there are about 470,000 clones, 75% to 85% of which are singletons. Sequences were obtained from PBMCs. These receptor sequences come from a woman aged 35 to 49 in good health. Some clones in this sample may be carry-over from other donors' samples. CDR3s include the opening cysteine and the closing phenylalanine or tryptophan. D genes are given only for firm matches. Part of the rows lack a size; the others show once, few, many or a class for expanded clones.

clone_size	j_call	cdr3_length	v_call	d_call	cdr3_nt	cdr3_aa
NA	TRBJ2-7	19	TRBV6-1	TRBD1	TGTGCCAGCAGTGACCACCGACAGGGTCGGCGCCGGCGGACTGACGAGCAGTACTTC	CASSDHRQGRRRRTDEQYF
once	TRBJ2-1	14	TRBV27	TRBD1	TGTGCCAGCAGTTTTCGGGACAGGGGCAATGAGCAGTTCTTC	CASSFRDRGNEQFF
NA	TRBJ2-1	16	TRBV5-1	TRBD2	TGCGCCAGCAGCCTATATCGTAGCGGGAGTTTGAGTGAGCAGTTCTTC	CASSLYRSGSLSEQFF
NA	TRBJ2-3	15	TRBV9	TRBD2	TGTGCCAGCAGCGTGTCTAGCGGGAGCACAGATACGCAGTATTTT	CASSVSSGSTDTQYF
few	TRBJ1-2	15	TRBV4-3	NA	TGCGCCAGCAGCCAAGCCGGCCAGGCGATCTATGGCTACACCTTC	CASSQAGQAIYGYTF
NA	TRBJ2-7	16	TRBV10-3	NA	TGTGCCATCAGTGAAGAAATCACGACCAGCTCCTACGAGCAGTACTTC	CAISEEITTSSYEQYF
many	TRBJ1-1	15	TRBV15	NA	TGTGCCACCAGCAGAGATGGTCGGGCAGGTACTGAAGCTTTCTTT	CATSRDGRAGTEAFF
NA	TRBJ2-3	13	TRBV7-2	NA	TGTGCCAGCAACCTAAGGCGCACAGATACGCAGTATTTT	CASNLRRTDTQYF
NA	TRBJ2-7	14	TRBV27	TRBD2	TGTGCCAGCAGTCCCCGACTAGCGGGAAGCGAGCAGTACTTC	CASSPRLAGSEQYF
NA	TRBJ2-7	14	TRBV28	NA	TGTGCCAGCAGTACCCCCGCCCTTCGGGGGAACGGGTACTTC	CASSTPALRGNGYF
NA	TRBJ1-4	15	TRBV7-2	TRBD1	TGTGCCAGCACCCCGGGGTTGACAGGGCCCGAAAAACTGTTTTTT	CASTPGLTGPEKLFF
NA	TRBJ2-7	13	TRBV6-5	NA	TGTGCCAGCAGTTACTCGCCAAGCTACGAGCAGTACTTC	CASSYSPSYEQYF
NA	TRBJ2-5	17	TRBV7-8	NA	TGTGCCAGCAGCTTGAGACTTGGGTCGGGAGTTGGAAAGACCCAGTACTTC	CASSLRLGSGVGKTQYF
NA	TRBJ1-5	16	TRBV19	TRBD1	TGTGCCAGTAGTATAAGACAGGGCTCGAGCAATCAGCCCCAGCATTTT	CASSIRQGSSNQPQHF
NA	TRBJ1-1	15	TRBV9	TRBD1	TGTGCCAGCAGCCCGGCGGGACAGTTGAACACTGAAGCTTTCTTT	CASSPAGQLNTEAFF
NA	TRBJ1-1	15	TRBV10-3	NA	TGTGCCATCAGTGAGATGGGCAGTGTGAACACTGAAGCTTTCTTT	CAISEMGSVNTEAFF